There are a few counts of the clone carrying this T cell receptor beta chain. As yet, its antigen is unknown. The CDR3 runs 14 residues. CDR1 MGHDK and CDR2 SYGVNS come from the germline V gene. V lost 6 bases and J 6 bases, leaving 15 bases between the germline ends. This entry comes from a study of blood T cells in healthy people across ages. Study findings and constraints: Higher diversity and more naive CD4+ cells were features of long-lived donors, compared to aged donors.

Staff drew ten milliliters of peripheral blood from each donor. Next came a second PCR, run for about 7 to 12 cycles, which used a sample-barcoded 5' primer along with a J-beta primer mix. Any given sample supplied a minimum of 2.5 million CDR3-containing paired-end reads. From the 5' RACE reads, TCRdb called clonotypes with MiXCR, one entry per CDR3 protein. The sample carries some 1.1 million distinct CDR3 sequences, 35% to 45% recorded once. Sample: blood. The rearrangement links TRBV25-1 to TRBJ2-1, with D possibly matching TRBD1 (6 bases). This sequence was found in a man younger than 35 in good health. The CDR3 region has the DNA TGTGCCAGCAGGCCAACAGGGTTCGGCAATGAGCAGTTCTTC. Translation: CASRPTGFGNEQFF.